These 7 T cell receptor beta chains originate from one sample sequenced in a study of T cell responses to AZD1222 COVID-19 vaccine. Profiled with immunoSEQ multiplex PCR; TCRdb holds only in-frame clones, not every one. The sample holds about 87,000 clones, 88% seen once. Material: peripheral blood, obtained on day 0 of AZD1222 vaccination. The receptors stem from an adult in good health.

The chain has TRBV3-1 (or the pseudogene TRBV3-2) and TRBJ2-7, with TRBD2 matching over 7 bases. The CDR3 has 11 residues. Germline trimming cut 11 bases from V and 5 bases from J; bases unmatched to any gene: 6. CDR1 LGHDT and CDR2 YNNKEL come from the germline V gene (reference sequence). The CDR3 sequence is CAPERGDEQYF. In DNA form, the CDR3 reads TGTGCCCCAGAGCGGGGCGACGAGCAGTACTTC.

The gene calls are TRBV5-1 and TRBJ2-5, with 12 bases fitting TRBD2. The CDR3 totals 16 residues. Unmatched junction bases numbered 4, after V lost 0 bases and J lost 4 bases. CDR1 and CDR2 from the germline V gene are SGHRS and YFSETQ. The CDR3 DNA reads TGCGCCAGCAGCTTGGGACTAGCGGGAGTGAGAGAGACCCAGTACTTC. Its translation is CASSLGLAGVRETQYF.

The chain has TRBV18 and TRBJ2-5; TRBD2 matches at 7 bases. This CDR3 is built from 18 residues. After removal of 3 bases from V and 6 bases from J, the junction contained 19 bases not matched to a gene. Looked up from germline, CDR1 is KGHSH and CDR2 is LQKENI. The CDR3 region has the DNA TGTGCCAGCTCACCCCGGCCCCCCCTGGCTAGCGGTGAAAAGACCCAGTACTTC. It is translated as CASSPRPPLASGEKTQYF.

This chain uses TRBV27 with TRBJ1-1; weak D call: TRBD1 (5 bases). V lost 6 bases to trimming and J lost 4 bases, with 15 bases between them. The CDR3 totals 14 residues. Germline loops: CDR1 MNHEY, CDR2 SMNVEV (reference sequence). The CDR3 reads CASSPGGVFTEAFF. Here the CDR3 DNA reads TGTGCCAGCAGCCCCGGGGGGGTGTTCACTGAAGCTTTCTTT.

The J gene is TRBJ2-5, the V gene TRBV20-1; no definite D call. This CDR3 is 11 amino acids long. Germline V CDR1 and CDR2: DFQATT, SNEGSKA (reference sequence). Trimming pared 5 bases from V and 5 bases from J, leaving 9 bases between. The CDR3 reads CSALLGETQYF. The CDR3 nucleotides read TGCAGTGCTCTTCTCGGGGAGACCCAGTACTTC.

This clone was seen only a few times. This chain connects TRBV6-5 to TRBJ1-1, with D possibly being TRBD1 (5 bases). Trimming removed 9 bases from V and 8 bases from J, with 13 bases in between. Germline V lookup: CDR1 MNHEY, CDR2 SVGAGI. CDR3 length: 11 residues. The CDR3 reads CARLPGGEAFF. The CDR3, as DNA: TGTGCCAGACTCCCTGGGGGGGAAGCTTTCTTT.

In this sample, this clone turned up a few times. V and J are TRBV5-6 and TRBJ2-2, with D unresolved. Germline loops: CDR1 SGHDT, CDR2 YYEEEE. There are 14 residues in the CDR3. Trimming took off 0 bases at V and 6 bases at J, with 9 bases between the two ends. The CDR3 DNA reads TGTGCCAGCAGCTTGGCGGTAGTCCCCGGGGAGCTGTTTTTT. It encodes CASSLAVVPGELFF.